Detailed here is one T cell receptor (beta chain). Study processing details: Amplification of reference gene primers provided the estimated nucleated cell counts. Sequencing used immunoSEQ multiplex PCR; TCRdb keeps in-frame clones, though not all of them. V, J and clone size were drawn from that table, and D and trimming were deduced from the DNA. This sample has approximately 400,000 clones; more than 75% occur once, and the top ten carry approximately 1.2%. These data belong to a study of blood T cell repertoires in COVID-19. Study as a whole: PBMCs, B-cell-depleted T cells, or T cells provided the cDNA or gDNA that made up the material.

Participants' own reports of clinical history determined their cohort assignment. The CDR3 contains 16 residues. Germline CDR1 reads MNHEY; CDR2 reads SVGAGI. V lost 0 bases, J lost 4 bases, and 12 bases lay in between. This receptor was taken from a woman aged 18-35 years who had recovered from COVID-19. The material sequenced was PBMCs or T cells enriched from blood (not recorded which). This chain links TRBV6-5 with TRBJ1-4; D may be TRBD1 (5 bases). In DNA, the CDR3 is TGTGCCAGCAGTTACTCCGGCAGGGCCAATAATGAAAAACTGTTTTTT. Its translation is CASSYSGRANNEKLFF.